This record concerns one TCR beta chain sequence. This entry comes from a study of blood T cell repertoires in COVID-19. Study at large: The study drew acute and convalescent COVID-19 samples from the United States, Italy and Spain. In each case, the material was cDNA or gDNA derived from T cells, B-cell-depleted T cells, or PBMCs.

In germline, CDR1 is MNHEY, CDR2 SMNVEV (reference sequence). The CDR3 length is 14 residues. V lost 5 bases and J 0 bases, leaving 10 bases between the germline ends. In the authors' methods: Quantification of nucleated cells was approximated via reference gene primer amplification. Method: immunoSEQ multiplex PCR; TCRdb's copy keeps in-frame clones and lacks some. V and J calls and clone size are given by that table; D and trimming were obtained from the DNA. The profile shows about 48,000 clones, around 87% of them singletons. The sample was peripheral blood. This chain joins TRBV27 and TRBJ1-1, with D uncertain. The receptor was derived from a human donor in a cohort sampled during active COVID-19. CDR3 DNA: TGTGCCAGCAGTCCCCAGAACATGAACACTGAAGCTTTCTTT. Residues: CASSPQNMNTEAFF.